This T cell receptor (beta chain) originates from a study of shared clonotypes between healthy human individuals. Study-level results: Naive CD4 clonotypes were shared across several donors at around 5.4%. Even with large depth, rarefaction showed that sorted-subset sequencing was incomplete.

CDR3 length: 14 amino acids. CDR1 is WSHSY, CDR2 SAAADI, per germline. Trimming removed 2 bases from V and 10 bases from J, with 12 bases in between. Source study methods: Junction-only immunoSEQ data arrived without quality scores, meaning filtering differed. This table comes from immunoSEQ multiplex PCR, and its TCRdb copy is limited to in-frame clones, with some not included. That table furnishes V, J and clone size, whereas the DNA furnished D and trimming. The sample has about 2.4 million clones, more than 80% seen once. On this clone: Its antigen is unknown.

The chain recombines TRBV10-2 with TRBJ1-6, with a weak D call TRBD1 (5 bases). Sequenced sample: naive CD4+ T cells sorted from blood. Regarding subset: CD45RA+ positively selected. The receptor was derived from a man aged 18 to 29 in good health. This CDR3 reads CASSEGPGTSPLHF. In DNA, the CDR3 is TGCGCCAGCAGTGAGGGGCCAGGGACCTCACCCCTCCACTTT.